These 31 T cell receptor beta chains were all obtained from the same sample, sequenced in a study of sequential checkpoint blockade in melanoma. Indicated treatment: randomized to nivolumab then ipilimumab (arm A) or the reverse (arm B). TCRdb's copy holds only in-frame clones and misses some; the assay was immunoSEQ multiplex PCR. The table has tens of thousands of clones, approximately 77% seen once; the top ten hold more than 15%. Source: CD8+ T cells sorted from blood (inferred from file names), taken from a patient given nivolumab and ipilimumab in sequence. The source is a human donor with melanoma.

The rearrangement links TRBV30 to TRBJ1-5; no reliable D call. This CDR3 has 13 amino acids. Trimming took 2 bases from V and 6 from J, leaving 11 bases between them. Per the germline V gene, CDR1 is GTSNPN and CDR2 is SVGIG (reference sequence). The CDR3 here is CAWSIVAAQPQHF. The CDR3 DNA follows: TGTGCCTGGAGTATTGTCGCGGCTCAGCCCCAGCATTTT.

This chain joins TRBV5-4 and TRBJ2-3; D possibly corresponds to TRBD1 (5 bases). In germline, CDR1 is SGHNT, CDR2 YYREEE (reference sequence). Trimming cost V 0 bases and J 1 base, with 9 bases left between them. This CDR3 spans 15 amino acids. CDR3 loop: CASSLVQGRTDTQYF. CDR3 DNA sequence: TGTGCCAGCAGCTTGGTCCAGGGCCGCACAGATACGCAGTATTTT.

This clone appeared once. The V gene is TRBV7-8, the J gene TRBJ2-7; 8 nucleotides align to TRBD1. The CDR3 runs to 16 residues. Looked up from germline, CDR1 is SGHVS and CDR2 is FQNEAQ. V shed 4 bases and J 5 bases; nucleotides not matched to a gene: 13. The CDR3 here is CASSSTSGGRDHEQYF. CDR3 DNA sequence: TGTGCCAGCAGCTCGACCTCAGGGGGCAGGGACCACGAGCAGTACTTC.

The chain joins TRBV30 to TRBJ2-1; D gene ambiguous. The CDR3 has 12 residues. Per the germline V gene, CDR1 is GTSNPN and CDR2 is SVGIG (reference sequence). Trimming removed 0 bases from V and 8 bases from J, with 8 bases in between. In DNA form, the CDR3 reads TGTGCCTGGAGTGTACTTGGAGATGAGCAGTTCTTC. It codes for CAWSVLGDEQFF.

The chain joins TRBV30 to TRBJ1-5; possibly TRBD1 for D (5 bases). Germline lookup yields CDR1 GTSNPN and CDR2 SVGIG (reference sequence). The CDR3 has 13 amino acids. V was cut by 4 bases and J by 7 bases, with 14 bases left in between. CDR3 residues: CAWTPGGLQPQHF. The CDR3 DNA reads TGTGCCTGGACTCCGGGGGGATTGCAGCCCCAGCATTTT. Complete variable domain (other parts from reference TRBV30 and TRBJ1-5): SQTIHQWPATLVQPVGSPLSLECTVEGTSNPNLYWYRQAAGRGLQLLFYSVGIGQISSEVPQNLSASRPQDRQFILSSKKLLLSDSGFYLCAWTPGGLQPQHFGDGTRLSIL.

The rearrangement uses TRBV28 and TRBJ2-3; 8 bases line up with TRBD1. J was trimmed by 5 bases and V by 8 bases; bases with no gene match: 12. Germline CDR1 reads MDHEN; CDR2 reads SYDVKM. This CDR3 has 15 amino acids. Written as DNA, the CDR3 is TGTGCCAGCTCCCTCTATGACAGGGGATTAGATACGCAGTATTTT. Amino acids: CASSLYDRGLDTQYF.

The chain uses TRBV11-3 and TRBJ2-7; D is unclear. Trimming took off 3 bases at V and 5 bases at J, with 11 bases between the two ends. CDR1 is SGHNT and CDR2 is YENEEA in the germline V gene. The CDR3 extends over 13 amino acids. CDR3 DNA: TGTGCCAGCAGCTTCCGATTCACGGACGAGCAGTACTTC. Protein sequence: CASSFRFTDEQYF.

The rearrangement joins TRBV13 to TRBJ1-2; D gene unclear. V lost 3 bases to trimming and J lost 8 bases, with 16 bases between them. Germline values: CDR1 PRHDT, CDR2 FYEKMQ (reference sequence). The CDR3 has 14 amino acids. CDR3 in amino acids: CASSLGRGLLGYTF. DNA of the CDR3: TGTGCCAGCAGCTTGGGTCGGGGTTTGCTCGGCTACACCTTC.

This rearrangement joins TRBV18 to TRBJ2-7; D is uncertain. Germline values: CDR1 KGHSH, CDR2 LQKENI. This CDR3 has 15 residues. V shed 1 base and J shed 0 bases, with 10 bases lying between them. Here the CDR3 DNA reads TGTGCCAGCTCACCACTTCCAGGTAGCTCCTACGAGCAGTACTTC. As protein: CASSPLPGSSYEQYF.

This clone appeared once. The same CDR3 is also encoded by other DNA sequences in this sample. The CDR3 loop reads CASSYDREETQYF. CDR3 coding DNA: TGTGCCAGCAGTTACGACAGGGAAGAGACCCAGTACTTC. The V call is TRBV6-5, the J call TRBJ2-5; 7 bases agree with TRBD1. Trimming cost V 2 bases and J 3 bases; bases outside gene matches: 0. CDR3 length: 13 amino acids. CDR1 MNHEY and CDR2 SVGAGI come from the germline V gene.

A single count supports this clone. This chain links TRBV11-2 with TRBJ1-5; the D gene is possibly TRBD1 (5 bases). Germline V gene lookup returns CDR1 SGHAT and CDR2 FQNNGV. V was shortened by 0 bases and J by 5 bases, with 14 bases between the two germline ends. The CDR3 is 16 residues long. DNA for the CDR3: TGTGCCAGCAGCTTAGATGCGGGGGGACGCGATCAGCCCCAGCATTTT. Translating it yields CASSLDAGGRDQPQHF.

The V and J genes are TRBV16 and TRBJ1-5; D not resolved. Germline CDR1 reads KGHSY; CDR2 reads FQNENV. The CDR3 runs 14 residues. V lost 4 bases and J 5 bases, leaving 12 bases between the germline ends. Here the CDR3 reads CASSPGGSDQPQHF. DNA for the CDR3: TGTGCCAGCAGCCCAGGAGGGTCCGATCAGCCCCAGCATTTT.

V is TRBV5-6 and J is TRBJ1-5; D remains unclear. V was pared by 3 bases and J by 4 bases, with 11 bases between. This CDR3 has 14 residues. Germline CDR1 SGHDT, CDR2 YYEEEE. The CDR3 protein is CASSSPTLNQPQHF. The DNA for the CDR3 is TGTGCCAGCAGCTCACCAACTTTGAATCAGCCCCAGCATTTT.

The rearrangement joins TRBV6-5 to TRBJ1-5, with D maybe TRBD1 (6 bases). In germline, CDR1 is MNHEY, CDR2 SVGAGI. The CDR3 consists of 15 residues. Trimming removed 6 bases at V and 4 bases at J, with 16 bases between. The chain's CDR3 is CASSPTGNRNQPQHF. CDR3 coding DNA: TGTGCCAGCAGCCCCACAGGGAATAGGAATCAGCCCCAGCATTTT.

The count of this clone is one. The chain carries TRBV4-1 and TRBJ1-6; D uncertain. Trimming took 0 bases from V and 3 from J, leaving 12 bases between them. The CDR3 length is 17 residues. Germline-derived CDR1 and CDR2 are MGHRA and YSYEKL. DNA of the CDR3: TGCGCCAGCAGCCAAGACAGCGGCAGCCTCTATAATTCACCCCTCCACTTT. Residues: CASSQDSGSLYNSPLHF.

This clone occurred a few times. The chain employs TRBV28 and TRBJ2-3, with D maybe TRBD1 (6 bases). CDR3 length equals 15 residues. V lost 6 bases, J lost 5 bases, and 18 bases lay in between. The germline gives CDR1 MDHEN, CDR2 SYDVKM. CDR3 bases: TGTGCCAGCAGGGCAACAGGGAATAGTGGAGATACGCAGTATTTT. This sequence encodes CASRATGNSGDTQYF.

The gene calls are TRBV7-8 and TRBJ1-1; no clear D. The CDR3 is made up of 16 amino acids. V lost 1 base and J lost 7, with 19 bases in between. CDR1 SGHVS and CDR2 FQNEAQ come from the germline V gene. This CDR3 is CASSLERAGPAGEAFF. The DNA for the CDR3 is TGTGCCAGCAGCTTAGAAAGGGCAGGACCCGCGGGTGAAGCTTTCTTT.

This chain links TRBV29-1 with TRBJ1-1; the match to TRBD1 covers 8 bases. The CDR3 runs 13 residues. V was pared by 3 bases and J by 2 bases, with 2 bases of the junction left unmatched. CDR1 is SQVTM, CDR2 ANQGSEA, per germline. CDR3 amino acids: CSVDGQGNTEAFF. The CDR3 DNA is TGCAGCGTTGACGGACAGGGTAACACTGAAGCTTTCTTT. Full variable domain (remainder filled in from reference TRBV29-1 and TRBJ1-1): SAVISQKPSRDICQRGTSLTIQCQVDSQVTMMFWYRQQPGQSLTLIATANQGSEATYESGFVIDKFPISRPNLTFSTLTVSNMSPEDSSIYLCSVDGQGNTEAFFGQGTRLTVV.

J is TRBJ1-2 and V is TRBV9, with 8 bases lining up with TRBD1. V gave up 0 bases and J gave up 12 bases; unmatched junction bases: 7. CDR3 length: 13 amino acids. The germline CDR1 and CDR2 sequences are SGDLS and YYNGEE. CDR3 DNA sequence: TGTGCCAGCAGCGTAGAAGGCAGGGGGCGGCACACCTTC. As protein: CASSVEGRGRHTF.

This rearrangement joins TRBV5-1 to TRBJ1-1; possibly TRBD1 for D (5 bases). The CDR3 sequence is 12 residues long. The V gene's germline CDR1 is SGHRS and CDR2 YFSETQ. V shed 0 bases and J shed 11 bases, with 11 bases lying between them. The DNA of the CDR3 is TGCGCCAGCAGCTTGGGGCAGGGTTCTGCTTTCTTT. It translates to CASSLGQGSAFF.

The chain recombines TRBV6-4 with TRBJ2-7; TRBD1 aligns across 9 bases. Germline CDR1 and CDR2: MRHNA and SNTAGT. This CDR3 spans 15 amino acids. J was trimmed by 0 bases and V by 3 bases; bases with no gene match: 3. The CDR3 loop is CASSEETGGSYEQYF. The DNA of the CDR3 is TGTGCCAGCAGTGAAGAGACAGGGGGCTCCTACGAGCAGTACTTC.

This chain's CDR3 is CASSWTGNQPQHF. In nucleotides, the CDR3 is TGTGCCAGCAGTTGGACAGGGAATCAGCCCCAGCATTTT. The chain joins TRBV6-5 to TRBJ1-5, with TRBD1 matching 8 bases. After removal of 4 bases from V and 4 bases from J, the junction contained 0 bases not matched to a gene. Germline CDR1 reads MNHEY; CDR2 reads SVGAGI. The CDR3 is made up of 13 amino acids.

Worth noting for this clone: Lacking the conserved final phenylalanine or tryptophan, this CDR3 likely reflects a read error. The V call is TRBV7-9, the J call TRBJ1-5; D is unclear. Germline values: CDR1 SEHNR, CDR2 FQNEAQ (reference sequence). This CDR3 region has 13 residues. V was shortened by 3 bases and J by 0 bases, with 3 bases between the two germline ends. CDR3 sequence reads: CASSFDSNQPQHL. CDR3 DNA sequence: TGTGCCAGCAGCTTCGATAGCAATCAGCCCCAGCATCTT.

The J gene is TRBJ2-7, the V gene TRBV9, with TRBD1 as a possible D gene (5 bases). V lost 0 bases, J lost 0 bases, and 10 bases lay in between. Germline CDR1 reads SGDLS; CDR2 reads YYNGEE. The CDR3 extends over 15 amino acids. The chain's CDR3 is CASSVAPDNSYEQYF. CDR3 DNA: TGTGCCAGCAGCGTAGCTCCGGACAACTCCTACGAGCAGTACTTC. The full variable domain, completed using reference TRBV9 and TRBJ2-7, is DSGVTQTPKHLITATGQRVTLRCSPRSGDLSVYWYQQSLDQGLQFLIQYYNGEERAKGNILERFSAQQFPDLHSELNLSSLELGDSALYFCASSVAPDNSYEQYFGPGTRLTVT.

This sequence joins TRBV6-5 and TRBJ1-5; possible D gene TRBD1, 5 bases. The germline V gene has CDR1 MNHEY and CDR2 SVGAGI. The V and J ends lost 5 bases and 5 bases respectively, with 7 bases between them. The CDR3 has 12 amino acids. CDR3 sequence reads: CASSTGDQPQHF. In nucleotides, the CDR3 is TGTGCCAGCAGTACGGGGGATCAGCCCCAGCATTTT.

The rearrangement uses TRBV4-3 and TRBJ1-5; maybe TRBD1 (6 bases). Germline loops: CDR1 LGHNA, CDR2 YSLEER. CDR3 size: 14 residues. Trimming took off 2 bases at V and 4 bases at J, with 9 bases between the two ends. The CDR3 bases are TGCGCCAGCAGCCAAACAGGGAAAAATCAGCCCCAGCATTTT. Protein sequence: CASSQTGKNQPQHF.

The rearrangement links TRBV2 to TRBJ2-7; weak D call: TRBD2 (6 bases). The CDR3 runs to 14 residues. V lost 3 bases and J lost 4, with 13 bases in between. Germline CDR1 and CDR2: SNHLY and FYNNEI. CDR3 sequence: CASSEVSSGYEQYF. The CDR3 DNA follows: TGTGCCAGCAGTGAGGTTAGTAGCGGTTACGAGCAGTACTTC.

The rearrangement links TRBV13 to TRBJ2-5, with 9 nucleotides matching TRBD2. The DNA end favors TRBJ2-7, so the J call may be wrong. Germline CDR1 reads PRHDT; CDR2 reads FYEKMQ (reference sequence). This CDR3 has 15 amino acids. CDR3 loop: CASSSQRGAFYEQYF. The CDR3 nucleotides are TGTGCCAGCAGCTCTCAGCGGGGGGCCTTCTACGAGCAGTACTTC.

The genes are TRBV13 and TRBJ2-7, with 9 positions matching TRBD1. Trimming removed 3 bases from V and 6 bases from J; junction bases left unmatched: 0. Germline V lookup: CDR1 PRHDT, CDR2 FYEKMQ (reference sequence). The CDR3 is made up of 12 amino acids. The CDR3 DNA reads as TGTGCCAGCAGCTTGACAGGGGGCGAGCAGTACTTC. This encodes CASSLTGGEQYF.

The chain employs TRBV19 and TRBJ2-7, with a weak D call TRBD1 (5 bases). The CDR3 is made up of 13 amino acids. Germline V lookup: CDR1 LNHDA, CDR2 SQIVND (reference sequence). V was pared by 5 bases and J by 2 bases, with 10 bases between. The CDR3 region has the DNA TGTGCCAGTAGTCTTCAGGGCACCTACGAGCAGTACTTC. This encodes CASSLQGTYEQYF.

The V and J genes are TRBV19 and TRBJ1-2; 11 positions agree with TRBD1. The CDR3 runs 16 residues. The V and J ends lost 5 bases and 3 bases, in that order; junction bases with no gene match: 8. The germline V gene has CDR1 LNHDA and CDR2 SQIVND (reference sequence). The chain's CDR3 is CASSLGQGGFYYGYTF. The CDR3 DNA is TGTGCCAGTAGTCTGGGACAGGGGGGTTTTTACTATGGCTACACCTTC.